This T cell receptor (beta chain) came from a study of T cell responses to AZD1222 COVID-19 vaccine. Study findings and constraints: Sampled repertoires all dated from after the peak T cell response. The study identified only a handful of AZD1222 recipients as seropositive at baseline. Donors in the cohort were predominantly white British and more often female, and clonal diversity was possibly underestimated.

This table comes from immunoSEQ multiplex PCR, and its TCRdb copy is limited to in-frame clones, with some not included. Of around 170,000 clones detected, about nine tenths appear once; the ten largest clones hold about 2.1%. Germline V lookup: CDR1 SEHNR, CDR2 FQNEAQ (reference sequence). This CDR3 contains 18 residues. Trimming stripped 5 bases from V and 2 bases from J, with 22 bases between. Timing groups of about 4 and about 12 weeks for second doses were pooled. Note on this clone: Its antigen is still unknown.

The chain is built from TRBV7-9 and TRBJ2-1, with D possibly being TRBD2 (7 bases). The sequencing used peripheral blood, collected 28 days after the second AZD1222 dose. The clonotype was recovered from an adult who received the AZD1222 COVID-19 vaccine. CDR3 nucleotide sequence: TGTGCCAGCAGCATAGTGGGAGGGGGGGTTATTGCCTACAATGAGCAGTTCTTC. Encoded protein: CASSIVGGGVIAYNEQFF. The variable domain in full, completed from reference TRBV7-9 and TRBJ2-1, reads DTGVSQNPRHKITKRGQNVTFRCDPISEHNRLYWYRQTLGQGPEFLTYFQNEAQLEKSRLLSDRFSAERPKGSFSTLEIQRTEQGDSAMYLCASSIVGGGVIAYNEQFFGPGTRLTVL.